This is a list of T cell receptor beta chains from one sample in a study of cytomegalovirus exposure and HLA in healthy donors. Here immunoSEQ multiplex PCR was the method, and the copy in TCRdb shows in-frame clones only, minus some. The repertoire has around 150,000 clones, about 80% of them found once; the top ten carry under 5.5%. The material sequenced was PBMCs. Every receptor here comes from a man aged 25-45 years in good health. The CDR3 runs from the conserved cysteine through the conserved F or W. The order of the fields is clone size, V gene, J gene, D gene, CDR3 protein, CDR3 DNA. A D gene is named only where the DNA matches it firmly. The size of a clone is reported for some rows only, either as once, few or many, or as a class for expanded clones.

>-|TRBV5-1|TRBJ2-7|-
CASSLVPPRGTYEQYF
TGCGCCAGCAGCTTGGTTCCGCCCAGGGGCACCTACGAGCAGTACTTC
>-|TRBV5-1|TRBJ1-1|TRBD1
CASSTRQGGTEAFF
TGCGCCAGCAGCACCAGACAGGGCGGCACTGAAGCTTTCTTT
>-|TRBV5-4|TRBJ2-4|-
CASSLSAGAKNIQYF
TGTGCCAGCAGCTTGTCAGCGGGAGCCAAAAACATTCAGTACTTC
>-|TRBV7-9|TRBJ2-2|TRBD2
CASSPRLAGVSGELFF
TGTGCCAGCAGCCCAAGACTAGCGGGAGTTTCCGGGGAGCTGTTTTTT
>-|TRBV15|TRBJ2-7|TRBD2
CATQARTSIEQYF
TGTGCCACCCAAGCCAGGACTAGCATCGAGCAGTACTTC
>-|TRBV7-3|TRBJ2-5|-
CASSLQAGKAETQYF
TGTGCCAGCAGTCTACAAGCTGGAAAAGCGGAGACCCAGTACTTC
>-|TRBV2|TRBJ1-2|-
CASSETDYGYTF
TGTGCCAGCAGTGAAACGGACTATGGCTACACCTTC
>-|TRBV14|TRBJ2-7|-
CASSQDGHPPYEQYF
TGTGCCAGCAGCCAAGACGGACACCCGCCCTACGAGCAGTACTTC
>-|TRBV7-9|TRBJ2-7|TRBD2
CSSSLNSGIGGQYF
TGTTCCAGCAGCTTAAATAGCGGGATCGGTGGACAGTACTTC
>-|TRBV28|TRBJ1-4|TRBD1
CAITDRGTNEKLFF
TGTGCCATTACCGACAGGGGAACTAATGAAAAACTGTTTTTT
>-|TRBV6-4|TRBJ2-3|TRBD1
CASNRLDRGRDTQYF
TGTGCCAGCAACCGCCTGGACAGGGGGCGGGATACGCAGTATTTT
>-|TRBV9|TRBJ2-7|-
CASSVKGASEQYF
TGTGCCAGCAGCGTTAAAGGGGCATCGGAGCAGTACTTC
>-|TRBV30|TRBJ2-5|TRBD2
CAWSVGLAGVETQYF
TGTGCCTGGAGTGTAGGCCTAGCGGGAGTAGAGACCCAGTACTTC
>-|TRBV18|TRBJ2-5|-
CASSEGTGTRETQYF
TGTGCCAGCTCAGAAGGGACAGGGACTAGGGAGACCCAGTACTTC
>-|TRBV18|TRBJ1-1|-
CASLTDLRTEAFF
TGTGCCAGCCTGACAGACTTGAGGACTGAAGCTTTCTTT
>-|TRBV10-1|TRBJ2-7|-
CASSESRVGSYEQYF
TGCGCCAGCAGTGAGTCCAGGGTCGGGTCCTACGAGCAGTACTTC
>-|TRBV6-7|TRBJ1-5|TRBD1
CASREHGTGEDQPQHF
TGTGCCAGCAGAGAACACGGGACAGGGGAAGATCAGCCCCAGCATTTT
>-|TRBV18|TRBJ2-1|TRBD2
CASSTLAGVFGGNEQFF
TGTGCCAGCTCAACACTAGCGGGAGTATTTGGTGGCAATGAGCAGTTCTTC
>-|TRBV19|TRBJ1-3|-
CASSLPGDSSSGNTIYF
TGTGCCAGTAGCCTCCCCGGGGACTCCTCCTCTGGAAACACCATATATTTT
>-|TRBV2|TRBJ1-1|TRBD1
CASSRQGNTEAFF
TGTGCCAGCAGCCGACAGGGGAACACTGAAGCTTTCTTT
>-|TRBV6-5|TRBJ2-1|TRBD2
CASSSGLGVLEQFF
TGTGCCAGCAGTTCCGGACTAGGGGTTCTAGAGCAGTTCTTC
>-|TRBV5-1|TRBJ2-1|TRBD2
CASRYSGRGSNEQFF
TGCGCCAGCAGATATAGCGGGAGAGGCTCCAATGAGCAGTTCTTC
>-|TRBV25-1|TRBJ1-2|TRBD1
CASSASDRPYGYTF
TGTGCCAGCAGTGCCTCGGACAGGCCCTATGGCTACACCTTC
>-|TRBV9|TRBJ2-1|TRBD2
CASSRGTSEWDEQFF
TGTGCCAGCAGCAGGGGGACTAGCGAATGGGATGAGCAGTTCTTC
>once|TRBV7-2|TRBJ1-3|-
CASRPSSGNTIYF
TGTGCCAGCAGACCCAGCTCTGGAAACACCATATATTTT
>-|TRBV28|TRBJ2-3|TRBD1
CASSLAGQGPLSDTQYF
TGTGCCAGCAGTTTAGCCGGACAGGGGCCATTATCGGATACGCAGTATTTT
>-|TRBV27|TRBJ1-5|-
CASCSTPSSNQPQHF
TGTGCCAGCTGTTCGACACCCTCTAGCAATCAGCCCCAGCATTTT
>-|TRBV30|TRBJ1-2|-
CAWTRGGHYGYTF
TGTGCCTGGACTCGCGGAGGCCACTATGGCTACACCTTC
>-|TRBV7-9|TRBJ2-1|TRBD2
CASSPGGGAGGYNEQFF
TGTGCCAGCAGCCCTGGTGGGGGAGCGGGAGGATACAATGAGCAGTTCTTC
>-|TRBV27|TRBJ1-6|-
CASSFAGNSPLHF
TGTGCCAGCAGTTTCGCAGGGAATTCACCCCTCCACTTT
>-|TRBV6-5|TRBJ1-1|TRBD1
CASRGQGVNFEAFF
TGTGCCAGCAGAGGACAGGGGGTTAATTTTGAAGCTTTCTTT
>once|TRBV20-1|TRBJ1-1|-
CSVADLEAFF
TGCAGTGTCGCGGATCTTGAAGCTTTCTTT
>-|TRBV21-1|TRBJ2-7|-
CASISQFTYEQYF
TGTGCCAGCATTAGCCAATTTACCTACGAGCAGTACTTC
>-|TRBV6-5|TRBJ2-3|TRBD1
CASRLSGQGSDTQYF
TGTGCCAGCAGATTATCGGGACAGGGATCAGATACGCAGTATTTT
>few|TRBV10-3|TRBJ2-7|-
CAISQGSYEQYF
TGTGCCATCAGCCAGGGCTCCTACGAGCAGTACTTC
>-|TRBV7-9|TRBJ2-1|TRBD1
CSSSPTGGAYYNEQFF
TGTTCCAGCAGCCCAACAGGGGGCGCTTATTACAATGAGCAGTTCTTC
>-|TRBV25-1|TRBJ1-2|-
CASSEYDTGCGYTF
TGTGCCAGCAGTGAATACGACACAGGGTGCGGCTACACCTTC
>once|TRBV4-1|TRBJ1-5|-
CASSPRTALNQPQHF
TGCGCCAGCAGCCCCAGGACAGCATTAAATCAGCCCCAGCATTTT
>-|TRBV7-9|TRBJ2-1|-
CASSLDLSYNEQFF
TGTGCCAGCAGCCTCGACTTATCCTACAATGAGCAGTTCTTC
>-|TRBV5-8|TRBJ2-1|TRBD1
CASTRGGTGNINEQFF
TGTGCCAGCACCCGAGGGGGGACAGGGAATATCAATGAGCAGTTCTTC
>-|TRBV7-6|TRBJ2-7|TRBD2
CASSLELAGGYEQYF
TGTGCCAGCAGCTTAGAACTAGCGGGAGGGTACGAGCAGTACTTC
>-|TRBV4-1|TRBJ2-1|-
CASSQVLINEQFF
TGCGCCAGCAGCCAAGTCCTAATAAATGAGCAGTTCTTC
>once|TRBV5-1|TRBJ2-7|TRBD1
CASSLDGTGGFEQYF
TGCGCCAGCAGCTTGGACGGGACAGGGGGATTCGAGCAGTACTTC
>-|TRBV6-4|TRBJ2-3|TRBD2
CASSPGLAGVTQYF
TGTGCCAGCAGTCCGGGACTAGCGGGAGTAACGCAGTATTTT
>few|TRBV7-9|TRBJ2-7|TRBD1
CASSFSRTGDKWIKQYF
TGTGCCAGCAGCTTCTCTAGGACAGGGGACAAATGGATTAAGCAGTACTTC
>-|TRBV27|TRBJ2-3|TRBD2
CASSRGLDRYF
TGTGCCAGCAGTAGAGGACTAGATCGGTATTTT